Listed below are T cell receptor beta chains from one sample, sequenced in a study of metastatic and nonmetastatic thyroid tumors. TCRdb used MiXCR to call clones anew from the PCR reads. The sample yields roughly 10,000 clones, 25% to 35% seen once. The material sequenced was tumor tissue. These receptors all come from a female donor with papillary thyroid cancer or a benign thyroid nodule (not recorded which). Some clones in this sample may be carry-over from other donors' samples. CDR3s include the opening cysteine and the closing phenylalanine or tryptophan. Fields, in order: D gene, J gene, V gene, clone size, CDR3 DNA, CDR3 protein. A D gene is named only where the DNA matches it firmly. Expanded clones get a size class; other rows say once, few or many, or leave the size out.

- | TRBJ1-4 | TRBV3-1 | - | TGTGCCAGCAGCCAAGGGGCAGGTCGCGAAAAACTGTTTTTT | CASSQGAGREKLFF
- | TRBJ2-7 | TRBV7-2 | - | TGTGCCAGCAGCTTAGAAGGCTCTGGGGAGCAGTACTTC | CASSLEGSGEQYF
- | TRBJ2-6 | TRBV12-3/TRBV12-4 | - | TGTGCCAGCAACGACAACTCTGGGGCCAACGTCCTGACTTTC | CASNDNSGANVLTF
- | TRBJ2-3 | TRBV15 | - | TGTGCCACCAGCAGAGATGCCAGGGAGTTCCCAGATACGCAGTATTTT | CATSRDAREFPDTQYF
- | TRBJ1-2 | TRBV12-3/TRBV12-4 | few | TGTGCCAGCAGTCACAGGGCGACTAACTATGGCTACACCTTC | CASSHRATNYGYTF
- | TRBJ2-7 | TRBV7-9 | - | TGTGCCAGCAGCCTGACAGTTACCTACGAGCAGTACTTC | CASSLTVTYEQYF
- | TRBJ2-1 | TRBV7-2 | - | TGTGCCAGCAGCTTAGCCGCAGCCCCCGACAATGAGCAGTTCTTC | CASSLAAAPDNEQFF
- | TRBJ1-4 | TRBV4-3 | many | TGCGCCAGCAGCCATCTCGGGGAGGGAAATGAAAAACTGTTTTTT | CASSHLGEGNEKLFF
TRBD2 | TRBJ2-3 | TRBV20-1 | once | TGCAGTGCTAGAACGGGGGGGGACACAGATACGCAGTATTTT | CSARTGGDTDTQYF
TRBD2 | TRBJ2-5 | TRBV6-1 | many | TGTGCCAGCAGTGAGGGAAGCGGGGGGGACCCAGAGACCCAGTACTTC | CASSEGSGGDPETQYF
- | TRBJ1-1 | TRBV28 | few | TGTGCCAGCAGTGGCGGGGTCACTGAAGCTTTCTTT | CASSGGVTEAFF
- | TRBJ2-7 | TRBV27 | few | TGTGCCAGCAGTTTTTCGAGCGGAGTCTACGAGCAGTACTTC | CASSFSSGVYEQYF
- | TRBJ2-7 | TRBV19 | - | TGTGCCAGTAGTCCACTAGCAGTCCCTTCCTACGAGCATTACTTC | CASSPLAVPSYEHYF
TRBD2 | TRBJ2-5 | TRBV6-1 | - | TGTGCCAGCAGGATACTAGCGGGGGGGAACCAAGAGACCCAGTACTTC | CASRILAGGNQETQYF
TRBD2 | TRBJ2-6 | TRBV6-2/TRBV6-3 | - | TGTGCCAGCAGTTACTTCTATCGACTAGCGGGAGGCACTAAGGGGGCCAACGTCCTGACTTTC | CASSYFYRLAGGTKGANVLTF
- | TRBJ2-7 | TRBV10-3 | many | TGTGCCACCAGGCCCCCCCTAGACGGAGCCTACGAGCAGTACTTC | CATRPPLDGAYEQYF
- | TRBJ1-1 | TRBV5-8 | - | TGTGCCAGCAGCCCCATACAGGTGATCACTGAAGCTTTCTTT | CASSPIQVITEAFF
TRBD1 | TRBJ2-7 | TRBV20-1 | - | TGCAGTGCTGGTAACAGGGGGCGTAACGAGCAGTACTTC | CSAGNRGRNEQYF
- | TRBJ2-7 | TRBV7-2 | medium-sized | TGTGCCAGCAGTACGGACACCTCCTACGAGCAGTACTTC | CASSTDTSYEQYF
- | TRBJ1-4 | TRBV28 | many | TGTGCCAGCACCCACAGCTTAACCTTCGAAAAACTGTCTTTT | CASTHSLTFEKLSF
- | TRBJ2-4 | TRBV2 | few | TGTGCCAGCAGGGATACTCGAGTTGAGCAGCTCTTC | CASRDTRVEQLF
- | TRBJ2-7 | TRBV5-1 | - | TGCGCCAGCAGCCAGCCGGGACGGTCCTACGAGCAGTACTTC | CASSQPGRSYEQYF